This TCR beta chain emerged from a study of metastatic and nonmetastatic thyroid tumors (dated by TCRdb to the early 2020s). About the full investigation: Repertoires were compared across peripheral blood and tumor or nodule tissue samples from malignant and benign thyroid patients.

This clone was seen ten or more times. Its cognate antigen has yet to be identified. Base qualities are missing; no much larger clone stands one base away. The CDR3 sequence holds 16 residues, the cysteine and phenylalanine included. Just CDR3 DNA is preserved here, 48 bases in frame from base 1. CDR1 and CDR2, looked up from the germline V gene, are KGHSH and LQKENI. The V and J ends are trimmed by 0 bases and 4 bases, leaving 15 bases between them. The paper's findings and limits, for the study overall: In both blood and tumor samples, malignant tumors were reported to have significantly higher TCR beta diversity than benign nodules.

None of the patients had been given any treatment before thyroid surgery. Using T-cell receptor beta sequencing, the researchers looked back retrospectively at clinical samples from patients, gathered between about 2012 and 2019. Library prep was done by PCR. The listed sequencing device is Illumina HiSeq 4000. High-throughput sequencing was used to profile the TCR beta-chain CDR3 region of each patient. The published analysis was carried out like this. CDR3 differences across clinicopathological groups were used to build a classifier for discriminating distant-metastatic papillary thyroid cancer patients. To measure repertoire diversity the researchers used the Shannon index, while the Morisita-Horn index served to gauge how similar the tumor and blood repertoires were. Using fastp trimming at Q25 and MiXCR clonotype assembly, TCRdb reanalyzed the public sequencing data and kept in-frame beta chains. In this record, the V and J calls reflect TCRdb's handling and not the investigators' own analysis. Within this sample are approximately 9,900 clones, with 11% of them counted one time only. Around 7% of the sample is in the top ten clones.

Recombination linked TRBV18 to TRBJ1-2; a weak D assignment points to TRBD1 (6 bases agree). The clonotype was recovered from a female donor with papillary thyroid cancer or a benign thyroid nodule (not recorded which). Some clones in this sample may be carry-over from other donors' samples. The sequencing input was tumor tissue. The nucleotides read TGTGCCAGCTCACCACCAAGAGTCAGGGGCATCTATGGCTACACCTTC. Its product reads: CASSPPRVRGIYGYTF.